Sequencing of this TCR beta chain was carried out in a study of immune heterogeneity within non-small cell lung tumors. Study results and caveats: Identical dominant CDR3 beta clonotypes showed recurrence across tumor sites within a patient, and site-unique high-frequency clones were also present. Clonotypes of T-cell receptor beta found at high frequency were largely distinct between individual patients.

This clonotype is medium-sized (0.01 to 0.1%). Its antigen is unidentified. Germline V CDR1 and CDR2: KGHSH, LQKENI. CDR3 length equals 14 residues. The J segment lost 5 bases and the V segment lost 3 bases, leaving 5 bases of the junction unmatched. Multiplex PCR (32 V and 13 J primers) was used to amplify the TCR beta CDR3. TCRdb itself ran the multiplex PCR reads through MiXCR, one entry per CDR3 protein. The sample has fewer than 5,500 distinct CDR3 sequences; 20% to 25% are singletons. Bulk tumor genomic DNA was the template, and each sample received 600 ng. In surgery, several biopsies were collected from each primary tumor at widely spaced sites. Undergoing curative surgery were patients whose non-small cell lung cancer was untreated and newly diagnosed. Newly diagnosed patients with non-small cell lung cancer who were having surgery with curative intent served as donors.

The specimen was lung tumor tissue. This chain joins TRBV18 and TRBJ2-7; 9 positions match TRBD1. This TCR was recovered from a man aged 55 to 70 with non-small cell lung cancer. In DNA form, the CDR3 reads TGTGCCAGCTCACCCGGGACAGGGTGGGACGAGCAGTACTTC. Its protein is CASSPGTGWDEQYF. Filled out from reference TRBV18 and TRBJ2-7, the complete variable domain reads NAGVMQNPRHLVRRRGQEARLRCSPMKGHSHVYWYRQLPEEGLKFMVYLQKENIIDESGMPKERFSAEFPKEGPSILRIQQVVRGDSAAYFCASSPGTGWDEQYFGPGTRLTVT.